The rows below give T cell receptor beta chains drawn from one sample of a study of cytomegalovirus exposure and HLA in healthy donors. TCRdb's copy holds only in-frame clones and misses some; the assay was immunoSEQ multiplex PCR. Its table lists 200,000 to 250,000 clones. The sequencing input was PBMCs. Source of these receptors: a woman aged 25 to 39 in good health and CMV-seropositive. CDR3s include the opening cysteine and the closing phenylalanine or tryptophan. A D gene is named only where the DNA matches it firmly. Rows give clone size only sometimes, using once, few, many, or a class for an expanded clone.

14	-	TRBV7-9	TRBJ2-7	TRBD2	TGTGCCAGCAGGTTGACTAGCGGGAGAGCCGAGCAGTACTTC	CASRLTSGRAEQYF
11	-	TRBV6-5	TRBJ1-1	-	TGTGCCAGCCGCGCGAACACTGAAGCTTTCTTT	CASRANTEAFF
14	-	TRBV18	TRBJ2-7	TRBD1	TGTGCCAGCTCACCCGGGACAGGGGGAAACGAGCAGTACTTC	CASSPGTGGNEQYF
14	-	TRBV5-1	TRBJ1-5	-	TGCGCCAGCAGCTTGCTAGATAGCAATCAGCCCCAGCATTTT	CASSLLDSNQPQHF
17	-	TRBV5-6	TRBJ2-7	-	TGTGCCAGCAGCCCGAGAGCGAGTTGGCAGCCTCCCTACGAGCAGTACTTC	CASSPRASWQPPYEQYF
13	-	TRBV5-1	TRBJ2-5	TRBD2	TGCGCCAGCAGCCCGGGACTACAAGAGACCCAGTACTTC	CASSPGLQETQYF
14	-	TRBV5-4	TRBJ2-7	-	TGTGCCAGCAGCTTGTCAACAGGGAACTACGAGCAGTACTTC	CASSLSTGNYEQYF
15	-	TRBV5-1	TRBJ2-7	TRBD2	TGCGCCAGCAGCTTGGTATTAGCGGGTAGCTACGAGCAGTACTTC	CASSLVLAGSYEQYF
16	-	TRBV2	TRBJ2-1	TRBD2	TGTGCCAGCAGGGAATTACTAGCGGGGCAATACAATGAGCAGTTCTTC	CASRELLAGQYNEQFF
14	-	TRBV9	TRBJ1-5	-	TGTGCCAGCAGCGTAGGGAGCCAGAATCAGCCCCAGCATTTT	CASSVGSQNQPQHF
14	-	TRBV30	TRBJ1-4	TRBD1	TGTGCCTGGAGTGTAGGGACAGGGTACGAAAAACTGTTTTTT	CAWSVGTGYEKLFF
17	-	TRBV19	TRBJ1-5	TRBD1	TGTGCCAGTAGTCCCCAGACAGGGGTCGATAGCAATCAGCCCCAGCATTTT	CASSPQTGVDSNQPQHF
13	-	TRBV2	TRBJ1-2	-	TGTGCCAGCAGTGACTACAGTGACTATGGCTACACCTTC	CASSDYSDYGYTF
15	-	TRBV25-1	TRBJ2-7	TRBD1	TGTGCCAGCAGTAGTCAGGGGACAGGGATCTACGAGCAGTACTTC	CASSSQGTGIYEQYF
13	-	TRBV19	TRBJ1-1	-	TGTGCCAGTAGTATATCTCCCTACACTGAAGCTTTCTTT	CASSISPYTEAFF
15	-	TRBV19	TRBJ2-5	TRBD2	TGTGCCAGTAGTTCTCGGACTAGCGGCCAAGAGACCCAGTACTTC	CASSSRTSGQETQYF
16	-	TRBV5-4	TRBJ2-7	TRBD2	TGTGCCAGCAGCCTGGGACTAGCGGGAGGGGGATACGAGCAGTACTTC	CASSLGLAGGGYEQYF
15	-	TRBV27	TRBJ1-5	TRBD1	TGTGCCAGCAGTGACAGGGATGGAGGCAATCAGCCCCAGCATTTT	CASSDRDGGNQPQHF
14	-	TRBV30	TRBJ1-5	TRBD1	TGTGCCTGGGATCGGGACAGGCGCAATCAGCCCCAGCATTTT	CAWDRDRRNQPQHF
17	-	TRBV6-4	TRBJ1-5	-	TGTGCCAGCAGCATCTGGGACAAGAGGGGAATCAATCAGCCCCAGCATTTT	CASSIWDKRGINQPQHF
16	-	TRBV4-2	TRBJ2-3	TRBD2	TGTGCCAGCAGCCAGCAGAGTAGCGGGGGCGGCGGTACGCAGTATTTT	CASSQQSSGGGGTQYF
14	-	TRBV13	TRBJ1-2	-	TGTGCCAGCAGCCCCCGGGGGGGGGCAACTGGCTACACCTTC	CASSPRGGATGYTF
14	-	TRBV6-5	TRBJ2-3	TRBD1	TGTGCCAGCAGTTATGAGGCAGGGGGAGATACGCAGTATTTT	CASSYEAGGDTQYF
18	-	TRBV4-3	TRBJ2-1	TRBD1	TGCGCCAGCAGCCAAGGTTACTACCGGGACAGGGGATACAATGAGCAGTTCTTC	CASSQGYYRDRGYNEQFF
14	-	TRBV28	TRBJ1-5	TRBD1	TGTGCCAGCAGTTGGGGGACAGGGGTTCAGCCCCAGCATTTT	CASSWGTGVQPQHF
15	-	TRBV5-1	TRBJ2-3	-	TGCGCCAGCAGCCCCAGGACTTCCCCTCACGAGGCGCAGTATTTT	CASSPRTSPHEAQYF
15	-	TRBV14	TRBJ1-3	-	TGTGCCAGCAGCCCCCTCCGAGGGTTGGGAAACACCATATATTTT	CASSPLRGLGNTIYF
16	-	TRBV5-4	TRBJ1-1	-	TGTGCCAGCAGCTTGAAACTAACGGGGGGTGACACTGAAGCTTTCTTT	CASSLKLTGGDTEAFF
14	-	TRBV4-3	TRBJ2-5	-	TGCGCCAGCAGCCAAGACACCCTATTCGGGACCCAGTACTTC	CASSQDTLFGTQYF
12	-	TRBV30	TRBJ2-7	-	TGTGCCTGGAGTGTACTAGTGGATGAGCAGTACTTC	CAWSVLVDEQYF
14	-	TRBV18	TRBJ1-1	-	TGTGCCAGCTCAGGACCCGGGGGGAACACTGAAGCTTTCTTT	CASSGPGGNTEAFF
19	-	TRBV5-6	TRBJ2-1	TRBD2	TGTGCCAGCAGCACACTAGCGGGAGGGACTCCACGAGGGGACAATGAGCAGTTCTTC	CASSTLAGGTPRGDNEQFF
14	-	TRBV7-9	TRBJ2-2	-	TGTGCCAGCAGCCCTCCAGGGGTGGGCGGGGAGCTGTTTTTT	CASSPPGVGGELFF
16	-	TRBV10-2	TRBJ1-2	TRBD1	TGCGCCAGCAGTGAGGGACAGGGTTGGGTTTTGGGTGGCTACACCTTC	CASSEGQGWVLGGYTF
16	-	TRBV5-1	TRBJ2-3	TRBD2	TGCGCCAGCAGCTTGGGTTTAGCGGGAGCGTCAGATACGCAGTATTTT	CASSLGLAGASDTQYF
14	-	TRBV19	TRBJ1-2	TRBD1	TGTGCCAGTAGTAGACAGGGGCGCGACTATGGCTACACCTTC	CASSRQGRDYGYTF
15	medium-sized	TRBV10-2	TRBJ2-7	-	TGCGCCAGCAGGGAAGACCGGGGTCTATACTACGAGCAGTACTTC	CASREDRGLYYEQYF
16	-	TRBV7-2	TRBJ2-7	TRBD2	TGTGCCAGCAGCTTACTAGCGGGACGGAGTTCCTACGAGCAGTACTTC	CASSLLAGRSSYEQYF
15	-	TRBV5-6	TRBJ2-2	-	TGTGCCAGCAGCTTGGGACTGGCGAACACCGGGGAGCTGTTTTTT	CASSLGLANTGELFF
16	-	TRBV5-1	TRBJ2-3	TRBD2	TGCGCCAGCAGCTTACTAGCGGGGGGAGTCACAGATACGCAGTATTTT	CASSLLAGGVTDTQYF
12	-	TRBV27	TRBJ1-3	TRBD1	TGTGCCAGCACGGACAGGTTCAACACCATATATTTT	CASTDRFNTIYF
13	-	TRBV5-6	TRBJ1-2	-	TGTGCCAGCAGCTTGATCGGGGTGGTTGGCTACACCTTC	CASSLIGVVGYTF
15	-	TRBV6-1	TRBJ1-2	TRBD1	TGTGCCAGCAGTGAATCAACAGGGGGCTGGTATGGCTACACCTTC	CASSESTGGWYGYTF
15	-	TRBV6-6	TRBJ1-5	-	TGTGCCAGCCAGAGGGGGTTTGAGGACAATCAGCCCCAGCATTTT	CASQRGFEDNQPQHF
15	-	TRBV4-3	TRBJ1-1	-	TGCGCCAGCAGCCAAGAGGCGGGGGTTGGCACTGAAGCTTTCTTT	CASSQEAGVGTEAFF